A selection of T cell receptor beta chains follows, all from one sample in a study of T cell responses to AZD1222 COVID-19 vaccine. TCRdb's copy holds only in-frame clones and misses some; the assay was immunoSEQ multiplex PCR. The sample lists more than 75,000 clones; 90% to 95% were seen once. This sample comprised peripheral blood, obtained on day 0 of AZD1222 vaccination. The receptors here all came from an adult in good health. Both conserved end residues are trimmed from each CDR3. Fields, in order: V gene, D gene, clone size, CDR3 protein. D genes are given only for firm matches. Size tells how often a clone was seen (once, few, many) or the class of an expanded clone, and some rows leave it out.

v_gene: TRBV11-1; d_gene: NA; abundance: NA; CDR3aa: ASSLEVSSYEQY
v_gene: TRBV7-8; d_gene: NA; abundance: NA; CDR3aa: ASSFRPSHQDGRAF
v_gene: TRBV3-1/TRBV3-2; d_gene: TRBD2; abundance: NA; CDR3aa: ASSLAGVGELF
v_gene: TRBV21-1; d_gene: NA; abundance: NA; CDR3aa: ASTEGGQRATNEKLF
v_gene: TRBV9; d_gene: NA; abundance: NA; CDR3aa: ASSSHKNYGYT
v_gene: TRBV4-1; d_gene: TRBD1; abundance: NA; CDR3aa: ASSRGEQGAGNTIY
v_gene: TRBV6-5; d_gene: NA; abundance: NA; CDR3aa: ASSSPRDNQPQH
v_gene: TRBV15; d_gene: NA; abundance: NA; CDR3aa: ATSGDQNNQPQH
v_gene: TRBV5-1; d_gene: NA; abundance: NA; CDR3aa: ASSLDGQRTYEQY
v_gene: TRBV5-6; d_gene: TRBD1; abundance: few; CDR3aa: ASSWLDRDDTEAF
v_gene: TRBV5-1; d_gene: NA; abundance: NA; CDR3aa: ASSLIQPDTEAF
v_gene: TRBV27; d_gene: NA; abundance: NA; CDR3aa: ASRENTEAF
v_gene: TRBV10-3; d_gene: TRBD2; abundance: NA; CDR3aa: ATEGLAGGPNTGELF